The clone carrying this TCR beta chain showed up many times. What it recognizes is unknown. Patients between 18 and 65 years old had hyperthyroidism, newly diagnosed and lasting under 2 months. V was pared by 5 bases and J by 3 bases, with 9 bases of the junction left unmatched. Germline V gene sequence: CDR1 SGHTA, CDR2 FQGTGA. The CDR3 has 15 amino acids. This sample was taken from a study of T cells in Graves' hyperthyroidism and ophthalmopathy. Amplified TCR beta CDR3 regions came from RNA transcripts. With the HTBI primer set, the TCR CDR3 went through a first round of RT-PCR. One entry per CDR3 protein, called by TCRdb with MiXCR from the multiplex PCR reads. The sample lists over 150,000 distinct CDR3 sequences, approximately 16% occurring once. The study, taken as a whole, reports: Also found in blood were most expanded thyroid clonotypes above 0.001. Ophthalmopathy was predicted by the model a median of roughly 6.6 months ahead of onset.

The receptor was isolated from a woman aged 45-65 years with Graves' hyperthyroidism. This chain links TRBV7-3 with TRBJ2-7, with 8 nucleotides matching TRBD2. The sequenced sample consisted of blood. DNA for the CDR3: TGTGCCAGCAGCGCGTCCGGGACTAGTGGCTACGAGCAGTACTTC. Translation: CASSASGTSGYEQYF.